The clone carrying this T cell receptor beta chain was observed many times. Its antigen remains unknown. TCRdb independently ran MiXCR on the PCR reads; one entry per CDR3 protein. This table holds 600,000 to 650,000 distinct CDR3 sequences, 15% to 20% found once. The data originate from a study of molecular identifiers for immune sequencing clone quantification. Study-level information: RNA from around 20,000 or 100,000 naive CD8 cells was split five ways in replicates, with four sequenced.

Broader study findings: Over 99% of effector molecules, yet under 1% of naive-cell molecules, were held by clones above 20 RNA copies. Underestimation of highly expanded clone sizes could arise where identical TCR molecules share a barcode.

The V end lost 7 bases, the J end lost 3 bases, and 8 bases lay between the germline ends. The V gene's germline CDR1 is SGHRS and CDR2 YFSETQ. The CDR3 has 11 amino acids. Sorting was used to obtain naive CD8 T cells (CD8+CD4-CCR7+CD45RA+). Specimen: naive CD8+ T cells from blood, with Jurkat cell RNA spiked in. The subset was: FACS-sorted CD8+CD4-CCR7+CD45RA+ naive T cells. The source is a human donor in good health. Some libraries in this study had Jurkat cell RNA spiked in. The rearrangement uses TRBV5-1 and TRBJ2-7; D uncertain. CDR3 in amino acids: CASGPYYEQYF. CDR3 coding DNA: TGCGCCAGCGGCCCGTACTACGAGCAGTACTTC.